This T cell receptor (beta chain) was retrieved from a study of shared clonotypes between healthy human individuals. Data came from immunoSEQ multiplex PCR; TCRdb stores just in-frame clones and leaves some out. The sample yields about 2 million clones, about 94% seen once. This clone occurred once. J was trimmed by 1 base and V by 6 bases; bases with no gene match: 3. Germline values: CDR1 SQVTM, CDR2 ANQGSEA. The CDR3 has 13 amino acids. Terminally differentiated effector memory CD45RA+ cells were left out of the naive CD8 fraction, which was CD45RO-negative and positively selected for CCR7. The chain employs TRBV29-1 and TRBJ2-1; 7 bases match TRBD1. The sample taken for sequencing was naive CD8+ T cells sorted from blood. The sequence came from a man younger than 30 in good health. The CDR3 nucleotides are TGCAGCGTCCCGACAGGGTCCTACAATGAGCAGTTCTTC. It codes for CSVPTGSYNEQFF.